The source of this T cell receptor beta chain is a study of shared clonotypes between healthy human individuals. Naive CD4+ cells were CD45RA-selected; the remaining cells were memory. Authors' processing steps: In the immunoSEQ data, sequences were junction-only and lacked quality scores, so filtering differed. Sequenced by immunoSEQ multiplex PCR; TCRdb stores in-frame clones only, minus some. V and J calls and clone size are given by that table; D and trimming were obtained from the DNA. The table records millions of clones, approximately 95% of them present only once. Study-wide findings and caveats: The study generally estimated greater richness for naive than memory subsets.

This clone was observed a handful of times. Its specificity is not known. CDR1 and CDR2 (germline): LNHDA, SQIVND (reference sequence). This CDR3 region has 14 residues. Trimming cost V 6 bases and J 4 bases, with 12 bases left between them. The chain combines TRBV19 with TRBJ1-4; a possible D gene is TRBD1 (5 bases). Sample: naive CD4+ T cells sorted from blood. The subset denotes: CD45RA+ positively selected. This clonotype was obtained from a man aged 18 to 30 in good health. The CDR3 region is CASSPAGLNEKLFF. The CDR3 DNA is TGTGCCAGTAGCCCCGCGGGGCTTAATGAAAAACTGTTTTTT.